The 22 T cell receptor beta chains reported below all come from one sample, sequenced in a study of OX40 agonist ivuxolimab in advanced cancers. Assay: immunoSEQ multiplex PCR; the TCRdb copy retains only in-frame clones and omits some. The data hold tens of thousands of clones, with over 80% observed a single time. The specimen was CD4+ or CD8+ T cells sorted from blood, collected in a trial of the OX40 agonist ivuxolimab. Receptor source: an adult with an advanced solid tumor such as melanoma, head and neck, liver or kidney cancer.

The chain joins TRBV5-1 to TRBJ1-1; TRBD1 matches at 10 bases. Per germline, CDR1 SGHRS and CDR2 YFSETQ. The junction had 3 bases not matched to a gene; V was cut back by 5 bases and J by 5 bases. This CDR3 is built from 13 residues. The CDR3 protein is CASRTGGWTEAFF. The CDR3, as DNA: TGCGCCAGCAGGACAGGGGGCTGGACTGAAGCTTTCTTT.

This chain connects TRBV10-3 to TRBJ1-1; D is unresolved. The CDR3 runs to 12 residues. Germline lookup yields CDR1 ENHRY and CDR2 SYGVKD. The ends were cut back, 11 bases at V and 3 bases at J, with 13 bases in the middle. The CDR3 is CAVIGSDTEAFF. The CDR3 DNA sequence: TGTGCCGTAATTGGGTCGGACACTGAAGCTTTCTTT.

The J gene is TRBJ2-5, the V gene TRBV5-6, with D possibly TRBD2 on 6 matching bases. This CDR3 contains 15 residues. V was pared by 2 bases and J by 5 bases, with 16 bases between. Per the germline V gene, CDR1 is SGHDT and CDR2 is YYEEEE. In DNA, the CDR3 is TGTGCCAGCAGCTTACGGGAGCTCTCCCGCGAGACCCAGTACTTC. Encoded protein: CASSLRELSRETQYF.

The chain employs TRBV18 and TRBJ2-7; tentatively, D is TRBD1 (6 bases). Germline V gene sequence: CDR1 KGHSH, CDR2 LQKENI. CDR3 length: 13 residues. V lost 0 bases to trimming and J lost 3 bases, with 6 bases between them. The CDR3 protein is CASSPPDSYEQYF. The CDR3 bases are TGTGCCAGCTCACCACCGGACAGCTACGAGCAGTACTTC.

CDR3 sequence (DNA): TGCGCCAGCAGGGCAGGGGGCGCGAGTTCTAGCGGGAGTATAAATGAGCAGTTCTTC. It codes for CASRAGGASSSGSINEQFF. The V and J genes are TRBV5-1 and TRBJ2-1; 10 bases are shared with TRBD2. This CDR3 region has 19 residues. V trimming: 5 bases; J trimming: 7 bases; junction bases outside the gene matches: 21. Germline V gives CDR1 SGHRS, CDR2 YFSETQ.

V and J are TRBV4-1 and TRBJ2-3, with a possible D match to TRBD1 (5 bases). There are 17 residues in the CDR3. V shed 4 bases and J shed 5 bases, with 22 bases lying between them. From germline, CDR1 is MGHRA and CDR2 YSYEKL. As DNA, the CDR3 is TGCGCCAGCAGCCGCCAACATCAGTCAGGGTTGGGAGATACGCAGTATTTT. Residues: CASSRQHQSGLGDTQYF.

The genes are TRBV6-1 and TRBJ2-3; 9 positions agree with TRBD2. CDR1 is MNHNS, CDR2 SASEGT, per germline. V shed 9 bases and J 5 bases; nucleotides not matched to a gene: 6. This CDR3 has 13 residues. CDR3 in DNA: TGTGCCAGTCCGGGACTAGCAGGAGATACGCAGTATTTT. Its translation is CASPGLAGDTQYF.

The chain recombines TRBV7-8 with TRBJ2-3; no firm D call. CDR3 length equals 14 residues. The ends were cut back, 6 bases at V and 5 bases at J, with 15 bases in the middle. Looked up from germline, CDR1 is SGHVS and CDR2 is FQNEAQ. This CDR3 is CASSYRLERDTQYF. CDR3 DNA: TGTGCCAGCAGTTATAGACTCGAGAGAGATACGCAGTATTTT.

The rearrangement joins TRBV7-3 to TRBJ2-2; D call uncertain. Germline-derived CDR1 and CDR2 are SGHTA and FQGTGA. This CDR3 spans 14 amino acids. V lost 2 bases, J lost 1 base, and 5 bases lay in between. CDR3 DNA: TGTGCCAGCAGCTTAGTGCGGAACACCGGGGAGCTGTTTTTT. Residues: CASSLVRNTGELFF.

The chain uses TRBV7-6 and TRBJ2-3; D possibly corresponds to TRBD2 (6 bases). Trimming removed 4 bases from V and 3 bases from J, with 11 bases in between. CDR3 length: 14 amino acids. Germline V gene sequence: CDR1 SGHVS, CDR2 FNYEAQ. CDR3 residues: CASSSGELTDTQYF. CDR3 sequence (DNA): TGTGCCAGCAGCTCGGGAGAACTAACAGATACGCAGTATTTT.

V usage is TRBV5-4 and J usage is TRBJ1-1, with D unclear. V lost 4 bases to trimming and J lost 0 bases, with 16 bases between them. CDR3 length: 16 residues. CDR1 SGHNT and CDR2 YYREEE come from the germline V gene (reference sequence). The CDR3 reads CASSRGTSGLNTEAFF. The CDR3, as DNA: TGTGCCAGCAGCCGAGGCACCAGCGGCCTGAACACTGAAGCTTTCTTT.

This chain joins TRBV5-1 and TRBJ2-5, with D possibly being TRBD2 (6 bases). In germline, CDR1 is SGHRS, CDR2 YFSETQ. This CDR3 is 14 amino acids long. V lost 4 bases, J lost 5 bases, and 15 bases lay in between. The CDR3 DNA follows: TGCGCCAGCAGCCGAAGGGGACTCTCGGAGACCCAGTACTTC. Translated: CASSRRGLSETQYF.

This clone was picked up one time. The V call is TRBV6-5, the J call TRBJ1-5; D is ambiguous. Trimming shortened V by 5 bases and J by 3 bases, and 8 bases separated the two germline ends. CDR1 and CDR2 (germline): MNHEY, SVGAGI. The CDR3 sequence is 13 residues long. The CDR3 sequence is CASSNNDNQPQHF. The CDR3, as DNA: TGTGCCAGCAGTAACAATGACAATCAGCCCCAGCATTTT.

V gene TRBV6-5 combines with J gene TRBJ2-2; TRBD1 might be the D (6 bases). Germline V gene sequence: CDR1 MNHEY, CDR2 SVGAGI. V lost 8 bases, J lost 5 bases, and 12 bases lay in between. This CDR3 region has 13 residues. CDR3 in amino acids: CASHRDLTGELFF. For the CDR3, the DNA is TGTGCCAGCCACAGGGATTTAACCGGGGAGCTGTTTTTT.

V gene TRBV30 combines with J gene TRBJ1-2; tentatively, D is TRBD1 (5 bases). With 5 bases removed from V and 1 base from J, the gap between germline ends came to 11 bases. This CDR3 has 13 amino acids. CDR1 is GTSNPN, CDR2 SVGIG, per germline (reference sequence). The CDR3 nucleotides read TGTGCCTGGGCTTCGGGGGGTAACTATGGCTACACCTTC. This codes for CAWASGGNYGYTF.

The V call is TRBV5-4, the J call TRBJ2-7; maybe TRBD2 (5 bases). The CDR3 spans 13 residues. V gave up 4 bases and J gave up 4 bases, with 12 bases separating them. CDR1 and CDR2 from the germline V gene are SGHNT and YYREEE (reference sequence). Here the CDR3 reads CASSTPGLYEQYF. The CDR3 bases are TGTGCCAGCAGCACACCGGGATTATACGAGCAGTACTTC.

The chain combines TRBV2 with TRBJ2-5, with 7 bases matching TRBD2. Germline CDR1 reads SNHLY; CDR2 reads FYNNEI. J was trimmed by 2 bases and V by 8 bases; bases with no gene match: 2. This CDR3 contains 12 residues. CDR3 region: CASASGQETQYF. CDR3 DNA sequence: TGTGCCAGCGCTAGCGGTCAAGAGACCCAGTACTTC.

The gene calls are TRBV19 and TRBJ1-2; no clear D. This CDR3 spans 13 amino acids. Germline-derived CDR1 and CDR2 are LNHDA and SQIVND (reference sequence). The V end was cut by 5 bases, the J end by 2 bases, with 9 bases between. CDR3 protein: CASSYRANYGYTF. Written as DNA, the CDR3 is TGTGCCAGTAGTTACAGAGCCAACTATGGCTACACCTTC.

The rearrangement links TRBV5-1 to TRBJ2-1, with D perhaps TRBD2 (5 bases). Germline V gene lookup returns CDR1 SGHRS and CDR2 YFSETQ. This CDR3 comprises 15 residues. Between the trimmed V and J ends, which lost 0 bases and 1 base, there was a span of 8 bases. CDR3 protein: CASSLDGMSYNEQFF. CDR3 DNA: TGCGCCAGCAGCTTGGACGGGATGTCCTACAATGAGCAGTTCTTC.

The genes are TRBV2 and TRBJ1-2; 10 positions match TRBD1. The germline CDR1 and CDR2 sequences are SNHLY and FYNNEI. V lost 8 bases, J lost 6 bases, and 9 bases stayed unmatched. CDR3 length equals 14 residues. The CDR3 DNA follows: TGTGCCAGCTCCAGGACAGGGGGTATCGATGGCTACACCTTC. Encoded protein: CASSRTGGIDGYTF.

The CDR3 loop is CASSSKGGPGEYF. The CDR3 DNA is TGTGCCAGCAGTTCGAAGGGGGGGCCCGGGGAGTACTTC. This chain connects TRBV27 to TRBJ2-5; a weak D match, TRBD2 (7 bases). Germline values: CDR1 MNHEY, CDR2 SMNVEV (reference sequence). This CDR3 has 13 amino acids. V was pared by 4 bases and J by 12 bases, with 18 bases between.

This clone was observed once. The chain employs TRBV2 and TRBJ2-5; a possible D gene is TRBD2 (5 bases). The CDR3 loop spans 14 amino acids. Germline values: CDR1 SNHLY, CDR2 FYNNEI. V lost 6 bases and J lost 5, with 16 bases in between. Here the CDR3 DNA reads TGTGCCAGCAGCCCGCCTGGAGGAGCTGAGACCCAGTACTTC. Amino acid sequence: CASSPPGGAETQYF.